One and the same sample provided the 29 T cell receptor beta chains below, sequenced in a study of T cells in tumors after PD-1 blockade. Libraries were prepared by immunoSEQ multiplex PCR; TCRdb keeps only in-frame clonotypes and omits some of them. The sample lists tens of thousands of clones, under 80% occurring once. The source was PBMCs, collected after anti-PD-1 treatment. Every receptor here comes from a human donor with basal cell carcinoma.

V is TRBV3-1 (or the pseudogene TRBV3-2) and J is TRBJ2-5; D remains ambiguous. This CDR3 comprises 12 residues. Germline V gives CDR1 LGHDT, CDR2 YNNKEL (reference sequence). V was cut by 4 bases and J by 5 bases, with 8 bases left in between. The CDR3 here is CASSPAAETQYF. CDR3 nucleotides: TGTGCCAGCAGCCCCGCGGCCGAGACCCAGTACTTC.

This chain links TRBV9 with TRBJ1-1, with 7 bases identical to TRBD1. Germline CDR1 and CDR2: SGDLS and YYNGEE. Trimming removed 4 bases from V and 4 bases from J; junction bases left unmatched: 10. This CDR3 spans 15 amino acids. The CDR3 DNA is TGTGCCAGCAGCTCACATACAGGGGAGAGCACTGAAGCTTTCTTT. Translation: CASSSHTGESTEAFF.

This chain joins TRBV6-1 and TRBJ2-1; D is unresolved. Germline CDR1 and CDR2: MNHNS and SASEGT. This CDR3 has 12 amino acids. Trimming removed 7 bases at V and 0 bases at J, with 4 bases between. The CDR3 nucleotides are TGTGCCAGCACGGGCTCCTACAATGAGCAGTTCTTC. Protein product: CASTGSYNEQFF.

The rearrangement joins TRBV19 to TRBJ2-1, with 10 bases matching TRBD2. This CDR3 contains 19 residues. V was clipped by 1 base and J by 0 bases; unmatched bases: 9. CDR1 and CDR2 from the germline V gene are LNHDA and SQIVND (reference sequence). Here the CDR3 reads CASSIVMLAGESSYNEQFF. For the CDR3, the DNA is TGTGCCAGTAGTATAGTAATGCTAGCGGGGGAAAGCTCCTACAATGAGCAGTTCTTC.

The chain combines TRBV30 with TRBJ2-7, with 7 nucleotides matching TRBD1. The CDR3 extends over 15 amino acids. V lost 0 bases, J lost 3 bases, and 8 bases stayed unmatched. Looked up from germline, CDR1 is GTSNPN and CDR2 is SVGIG (reference sequence). The CDR3 region has the DNA TGTGCCTGGAGTGTACCCCCCCGGGACAGCTACGAGCAGTACTTC. Its protein product is CAWSVPPRDSYEQYF.

V usage is TRBV21-1 and J usage is TRBJ2-3; no check of the table's D call, TRBD2, against the DNA was made. TRBV21-1 constitutes a pseudogene. There are 20 residues in the CDR3. The DNA of the CDR3 is TGTGCCAGCAGCAAAGCGCGAAAGCGGGGGGCCCCCATCGGCACAGATACGCAGTATTTT. Its translation: CASSKARKRGAPIGTDTQYF.

The chain employs TRBV15 and TRBJ2-1; D is undetermined. The CDR3 is 14 amino acids. The germline CDR1 and CDR2 sequences are LNHNV and YYDKDF (reference sequence). V was shortened by 0 bases and J by 0 bases, with 3 bases between the two germline ends. CDR3 DNA sequence: TGTGCCACCAGCAGAGAAAACTCCTACAATGAGCAGTTCTTC. This gives the protein CATSRENSYNEQFF.

V gene TRBV7-9 combines with J gene TRBJ2-7, with D possibly being TRBD1 (6 bases). With 5 bases removed from V and 2 bases from J, the gap between germline ends came to 10 bases. The CDR3 has 13 amino acids. Germline V gene data show CDR1 as SEHNR and CDR2 as FQNEAQ (reference sequence). In DNA, the CDR3 is TGTGCCAGCAGCCGGACAGCCCCCTACGAGCAGTACTTC. It is translated as CASSRTAPYEQYF.

In nucleotides, the CDR3 is TGTGCCAGTAGTATCTCGACGGCGAACACCGGGGAGCTGTTTTTT. This sequence encodes CASSISTANTGELFF. The chain employs TRBV19 and TRBJ2-2; D ambiguous. Germline-derived CDR1 and CDR2 are LNHDA and SQIVND (reference sequence). Trimming shortened V by 3 bases and J by 0 bases, and 8 bases separated the two germline ends. The CDR3 consists of 15 residues.

Only a few counts were recorded for this clone. This chain links TRBV5-5 with TRBJ2-2; D unclear. V was trimmed by 4 bases and J by 0 bases, leaving 13 bases between them. This CDR3 contains 16 residues. CDR1 and CDR2 (germline): SGHKS, YYEKEE (reference sequence). CDR3: CASSDPDVTNTGELFF. CDR3 sequence (DNA): TGTGCCAGCAGCGATCCGGACGTAACGAACACCGGGGAGCTGTTTTTT.

This clone was seen only a few times. The chain links TRBV30 to TRBJ1-6, with unresolved D. V lost 4 bases and J lost 7, with 8 bases in between. Germline CDR1 is GTSNPN and CDR2 is SVGIG (reference sequence). The CDR3 runs 12 residues. CDR3 amino acids: CAWKTMNSPLHF. The DNA for the CDR3 is TGTGCCTGGAAAACAATGAATTCACCCCTCCACTTT. Combining the CDR3 with reference TRBV30 and TRBJ1-6 gives the whole variable domain SQTIHQWPATLVQPVGSPLSLECTVEGTSNPNLYWYRQAAGRGLQLLFYSVGIGQISSEVPQNLSASRPQDRQFILSSKKLLLSDSGFYLCAWKTMNSPLHFGNGTRLTVT.

The chain recombines TRBV5-6 with TRBJ1-3; D not certain. The CDR3 is 15 residues long. Deletions cut 1 base from V and 0 bases from J, with 8 bases between. Germline V lookup: CDR1 SGHDT, CDR2 YYEEEE. The CDR3: CASSLPEYSGNTIYF. The CDR3 DNA reads TGTGCCAGCAGCTTGCCGGAGTACTCTGGAAACACCATATATTTT.

In this sample, this clone turned up many times. V and J are TRBV24-1 and TRBJ2-2; TRBD2 might be the D (6 bases). The CDR3 totals 16 residues. CDR1 KGHDR and CDR2 SFDVKD come from the germline V gene. V was clipped by 1 base and J by 3 bases, with 11 bases between them. This chain's CDR3 is CATSDLGGVDTGELFF. CDR3 in DNA: TGTGCCACCAGTGATTTAGGAGGGGTCGACACCGGGGAGCTGTTTTTT.

About this clone: This specimen includes other DNA sequences encoding the same CDR3. V gene TRBV6-1 combines with J gene TRBJ2-5; TRBD2 matches at 9 bases. The ends lost 1 base at V and 4 bases at J; junction bases unmatched: 7. This CDR3 comprises 16 residues. Germline V gene data show CDR1 as MNHNS and CDR2 as SASEGT. The DNA for the CDR3 is TGTGCCAGCAGTGAAGGGCGCGGGGGGGCGGGAGAGACCCAGTACTTC. Translated, it gives CASSEGRGGAGETQYF.

The chain is built from TRBV18 and TRBJ2-7; 12 nucleotides line up with TRBD1. The CDR3 spans 14 residues. Germline CDR1 KGHSH, CDR2 LQKENI. V lost 5 bases and J lost 4; bases outside the gene matches: 3. CDR3 coding DNA: TGTGCCAGCTCAAGGGACAGGGGGCAATACGAGCAGTACTTC. Translating gives CASSRDRGQYEQYF.

Regarding this clone: The junction differs from germline at one of its ends, possibly a read error. The chain joins TRBV5-6 to TRBJ1-5; weak D call: TRBD1 (6 bases). The CDR3 spans 15 residues. CDR1 and CDR2 from the germline V gene are SGHDT and YYEEEE. In DNA form, the CDR3 reads TGTGCCAGCAGCTTTACAGGGATATCCAATCAGGCCCAGCATTTT. Translating gives CASSFTGISNQAQHF.

The chain couples TRBV24-1 to TRBJ2-3; 11 nucleotides align to TRBD1. The CDR3 totals 15 residues. With V trimmed by 9 bases and J by 3 bases, 7 bases remained unmatched. The germline V gene encodes CDR1 KGHDR and CDR2 SFDVKD. DNA for the CDR3: TGTGCCACCCGCCCCGGGACAGGGGGAACAGATACGCAGTATTTT. Its translation: CATRPGTGGTDTQYF.

The chain joins TRBV24-1 to TRBJ2-6; D is possibly TRBD1 (6 bases). The length of the CDR3 is 16 residues. Per germline, CDR1 KGHDR and CDR2 SFDVKD. The V gene lost 3 bases and the J gene lost 2 bases, with 10 bases spanning the gap. The CDR3 loop reads CATSDPEGAGANVLTF. In DNA form, the CDR3 reads TGTGCCACCAGTGATCCCGAGGGGGCTGGGGCCAACGTCCTGACTTTC.

The V gene is TRBV7-2, the J gene TRBJ2-1; TRBD1 matches at 9 bases. There are 15 residues in the CDR3. The ends lost 3 bases at V and 3 bases at J; junction bases unmatched: 3. In germline, CDR1 is SGHTA, CDR2 FQGNSA. The CDR3 nucleotides are TGTGCCAGCAGCTTGGGGACAGGGAACTACAATGAGCAGTTCTTC. Protein: CASSLGTGNYNEQFF.

The chain couples TRBV5-5 to TRBJ1-1; D not resolved. Germline CDR1 is SGHKS and CDR2 is YYEKEE (reference sequence). CDR3 length equals 15 residues. The V end was cut by 4 bases, the J end by 0 bases, with 13 bases between. CDR3 DNA sequence: TGTGCCAGCAGCCGTTCTGTGGGAATGAACACTGAAGCTTTCTTT. It is translated as CASSRSVGMNTEAFF. Full variable domain (rest looked up from reference TRBV5-5 and TRBJ1-1): DAGVTQSPTHLIKTRGQQVTLRCSPISGHKSVSWYQQVLGQGPQFIFQYYEKEERGRGNFPDRFSARQFPNYSSELNVNALLLGDSALYLCASSRSVGMNTEAFFGQGTRLTVV.

This sequence joins TRBV3-1 (or the pseudogene TRBV3-2) and TRBJ1-1; the D is unclear. The CDR3 sequence is 14 residues long. Trimming took off 6 bases at V and 1 base at J, with 12 bases between the two ends. The germline V gene has CDR1 LGHDT and CDR2 YNNKEL (reference sequence). The CDR3 protein is CASRERHANTEAFF. The CDR3, as DNA: TGTGCCAGCAGAGAACGACACGCGAACACTGAAGCTTTCTTT.

The chain combines TRBV7-2 with TRBJ2-1, with 10 bases that match TRBD2. CDR1 is SGHTA, CDR2 FQGNSA, per germline. The length of the CDR3 is 15 residues. Losses at the gene ends were 1 base for V and 10 bases for J; bases not matched to a gene: 7. DNA of the CDR3: TGTGCCAGCAGCTTAGTGGCTAGCGGGGGAAGGGAGCAGTTCTTC. Its protein product is CASSLVASGGREQFF.

The table lists this clone with a few counts. CDR3 coding DNA: TGTGCCAGCTCACCTCGGACTAGCGGCCCACACAATGAGCAGTTCTTC. Protein product: CASSPRTSGPHNEQFF. This sequence joins TRBV18 and TRBJ2-1; 10 nucleotides align to TRBD2. The germline V gene encodes CDR1 KGHSH and CDR2 LQKENI. CDR3 length: 16 residues. J was trimmed by 5 bases and V by 3 bases; bases with no gene match: 7. The full variable domain, rest sourced from reference TRBV18 and TRBJ2-1, is NAGVMQNPRHLVRRRGQEARLRCSPMKGHSHVYWYRQLPEEGLKFMVYLQKENIIDESGMPKERFSAEFPKEGPSILRIQQVVRGDSAAYFCASSPRTSGPHNEQFFGPGTRLTVL.

This chain connects TRBV28 to TRBJ1-5, with TRBD1 matching 8 bases. After removal of 2 bases from V and 6 bases from J, the junction contained 6 bases not matched to a gene. This CDR3 is built from 15 residues. Germline V gene data show CDR1 as MDHEN and CDR2 as SYDVKM. Here the CDR3 reads CASSLQGARGQPQHF. CDR3 sequence (DNA): TGTGCCAGCAGTTTACAGGGGGCGCGTGGTCAGCCCCAGCATTTT.

The chain's CDR3 is CASSYRAVTYEQYF. For the CDR3, the DNA is TGTGCCAGCAGTTACAGGGCCGTTACGTACGAGCAGTACTTC. The gene calls are TRBV6-5 and TRBJ2-7; D is unclear. CDR3 length equals 14 residues. V shed 2 bases and J shed 4 bases, with 12 bases lying between them. Germline V gene sequence: CDR1 MNHEY, CDR2 SVGAGI.

The gene calls are TRBV19 and TRBJ2-7, with 10 positions matching TRBD1. The CDR3 spans 17 residues. Germline V gene data show CDR1 as LNHDA and CDR2 as SQIVND (reference sequence). V shed 4 bases and J 4 bases; nucleotides not matched to a gene: 13. CDR3 sequence: CASSRPPRGTGAYEQYF. CDR3 nucleotides: TGTGCCAGTAGTAGACCGCCCAGGGGGACAGGGGCGTACGAGCAGTACTTC.

V is TRBV5-5 and J is TRBJ1-3, with D unclear. Germline V gene lookup returns CDR1 SGHKS and CDR2 YYEKEE (reference sequence). The ends were cut back, 0 bases at V and 3 bases at J, with 1 base in the middle. The CDR3 runs to 12 residues. The DNA of the CDR3 is TGTGCCAGCAGCTTGGTTGGAAACACCATATATTTT. Translating gives CASSLVGNTIYF. The complete variable domain, with remaining parts taken from reference TRBV5-5 and TRBJ1-3, reads DAGVTQSPTHLIKTRGQQVTLRCSPISGHKSVSWYQQVLGQGPQFIFQYYEKEERGRGNFPDRFSARQFPNYSSELNVNALLLGDSALYLCASSLVGNTIYFGEGSWLTVV.

A single count supports this clone. The V gene is TRBV4-1, the J gene TRBJ2-1, with 16 bases that match TRBD2. CDR1 MGHRA and CDR2 YSYEKL come from the germline V gene. V dropped 4 bases and J dropped 7; count of bases not matched to a gene: 10. CDR3 length: 18 residues. CDR3 in DNA: TGCGCCAGCAGCCTTGGGACTAGCGGGGGGGCCCTCCGGAATGAGCAGTTCTTC. Encoded protein: CASSLGTSGGALRNEQFF.

The chain has TRBV11-1 and TRBJ2-7; TRBD1 matches 8 bases. The CDR3 contains 15 residues. Germline V CDR1 and CDR2: SGHAT, FQDESV (reference sequence). Trimming at V came to 3 bases and at J to 0 bases, leaving 4 bases not matched to a gene. Here the CDR3 reads CASSLTGAISYEQYF. CDR3 bases: TGTGCCAGCAGCTTGACAGGGGCAATCTCCTACGAGCAGTACTTC.